The rows below give T cell receptor beta chains drawn from one sample of a study of siplizumab effects on memory and regulatory T cells. TCRdb's table, derived via immunoSEQ multiplex PCR, lists solely in-frame clones and lacks some. The table has approximately 56,000 clones, around 97% seen once. Input material: naive CD8+ T cells sorted from blood. These receptors were taken from a human donor in good health. Each CDR3 is given without its conserved first and last residue. The order of the fields is J gene, V gene, clone size, CDR3 protein. The size field is filled for only some rows; it gives once, few, many or a size class.

TRBJ2-1,TRBV5-6,once,ASSLVVAGVAF
TRBJ2-7,TRBV29-1,NA,SVEKSGRREQY
TRBJ2-1,TRBV13,NA,ASSSDFPNEQF
TRBJ1-5,TRBV6-5,NA,ASSITGASNQPQH
TRBJ1-1,TRBV30,NA,AWSSVNTEAF
TRBJ2-1,TRBV30,once,AWSEGLLNSYNEQF
TRBJ2-1,TRBV7-9,NA,AGSLTSGRAHYYNEQF
TRBJ2-7,TRBV7-9,NA,ASSSHRGEQY
TRBJ2-1,TRBV7-2,NA,ASSLGLAGGNEQF
TRBJ2-3,TRBV5-5,NA,ASSSGTSGRGDTQY
TRBJ1-1,TRBV6-4,NA,ASSDSRLAATEAF
TRBJ1-1,TRBV10-3,NA,AISENMNTEAF
TRBJ2-3,TRBV6-1,NA,ASSVRTSPTDTQY
TRBJ2-2,TRBV7-2,once,ASSGVSGELF
TRBJ1-5,TRBV9,NA,ASSVSGGNQPQH
TRBJ2-7,TRBV14,NA,ASSQGPDSNSYEQY
TRBJ1-4,TRBV7-9,NA,ASSPLMQPQDEKLF
TRBJ2-3,TRBV19,NA,ASTYGTGLADTQY
TRBJ2-1,TRBV27,NA,ASSLQREHNEQF
TRBJ2-2,TRBV6-5,NA,ASSFGLAGELF
TRBJ1-5,TRBV27,NA,ASSLGGLGNQPQH
TRBJ2-7,TRBV6-1,NA,ASSVREGYEQY
TRBJ2-1,TRBV7-9,NA,ASSAAGGPSGEQF
TRBJ2-7,TRBV2,NA,ASSGWTGNAIWAYEQY
TRBJ2-5,TRBV7-9,NA,ASSLSPDMETQY
TRBJ2-7,TRBV28,NA,ASSPFEGGFSYEQY
TRBJ2-7,TRBV15,once,ATSGGNAYEQY
TRBJ2-1,TRBV4-1,NA,ASSQVSGRAEEQF
TRBJ2-7,TRBV5-6,NA,ASSQGTVEQY
TRBJ2-1,TRBV5-1,NA,ASSQGDSSYNEQF
TRBJ2-1,TRBV27,NA,ASSFDSPYNEQF
TRBJ1-6,TRBV30,once,AWSVGLSRYNSPLH
TRBJ1-3,TRBV11-1,NA,ASSPRSSGNTIY
TRBJ2-1,TRBV5-1,NA,ASSSHEAGGPYEQF
TRBJ2-7,TRBV6-1,NA,AGGTANYEQY
TRBJ2-3,TRBV4-1,NA,ASSHGTSGSDIYTQY
TRBJ2-1,TRBV5-1,NA,ASSWGLAGGLANEQF
TRBJ2-2,TRBV6-6,NA,ASSPSGLRNTGELF
TRBJ2-7,TRBV4-3,NA,ASSQGSGDYEQY
TRBJ2-7,TRBV7-9,NA,ASSLGGLAGAYEQY
TRBJ2-1,TRBV19,NA,ASSLPTSGRVNEQF
TRBJ2-7,TRBV27,NA,ASSLVLNGYEQY
TRBJ1-1,TRBV6-6,NA,ALSGRTEAF
TRBJ1-5,TRBV18,NA,ASSTRTVGQPQH
TRBJ2-7,TRBV5-6,NA,ASSFEPGNSYEQY
TRBJ2-2,TRBV28,NA,ASSFWDTGELF
TRBJ2-7,TRBV27,once,ASSSPDSYEQY
TRBJ1-5,TRBV28,NA,ASSFLQTDSNQPQH
TRBJ2-7,TRBV10-3,NA,AIGGEGDYEQY
TRBJ2-2,TRBV5-1,NA,ASSLAPYGYGGTGELF
TRBJ2-5,TRBV28,NA,ASSSPGLAGPQETQY
NA,TRBV2,NA,ASSDEGDEQY
TRBJ2-5,TRBV29-1,NA,SVEDSFYQETQY
TRBJ2-7,TRBV5-1,NA,ASSFEGSSSYEQY
TRBJ2-1,TRBV6-6,NA,ASNSLGEQF